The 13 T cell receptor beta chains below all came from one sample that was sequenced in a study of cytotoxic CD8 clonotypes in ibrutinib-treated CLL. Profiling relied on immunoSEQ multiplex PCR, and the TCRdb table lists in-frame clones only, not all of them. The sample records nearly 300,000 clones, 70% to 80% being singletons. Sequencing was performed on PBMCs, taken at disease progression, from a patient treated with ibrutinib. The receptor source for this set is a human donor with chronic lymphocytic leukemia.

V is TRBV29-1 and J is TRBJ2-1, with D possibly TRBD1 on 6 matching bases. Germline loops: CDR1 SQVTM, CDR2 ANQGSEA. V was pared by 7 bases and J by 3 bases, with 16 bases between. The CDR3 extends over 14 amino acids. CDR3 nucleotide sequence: TGCAGCGCCGACAGGCCATCGGTCTACAATGAGCAGTTCTTC. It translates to CSADRPSVYNEQFF.

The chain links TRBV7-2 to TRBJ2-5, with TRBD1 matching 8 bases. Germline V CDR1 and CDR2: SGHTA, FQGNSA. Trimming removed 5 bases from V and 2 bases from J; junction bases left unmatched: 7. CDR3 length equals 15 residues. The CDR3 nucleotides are TGTGCCAGCAGCCTACTAGGGACAGGACAAGAGACCCAGTACTTC. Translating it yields CASSLLGTGQETQYF.

DNA of the CDR3: TGTGCCATCAGTGAGTTGGCCTACGAGCAGTACTTC. Protein sequence: CAISELAYEQYF. The genes are TRBV10-3 and TRBJ2-7; D is ambiguous. The V end lost 1 base, the J end lost 2 bases, and 3 bases lay between the germline ends. Germline assignment: CDR1 ENHRY and CDR2 SYGVKD. This CDR3 region has 12 residues.

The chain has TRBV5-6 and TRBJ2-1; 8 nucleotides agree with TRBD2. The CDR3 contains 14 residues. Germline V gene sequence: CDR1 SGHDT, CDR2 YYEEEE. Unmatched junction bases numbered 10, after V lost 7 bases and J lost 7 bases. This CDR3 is CASSYRGGVNEQFF. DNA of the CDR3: TGTGCCAGCTCCTACCGGGGGGGTGTTAATGAGCAGTTCTTC.

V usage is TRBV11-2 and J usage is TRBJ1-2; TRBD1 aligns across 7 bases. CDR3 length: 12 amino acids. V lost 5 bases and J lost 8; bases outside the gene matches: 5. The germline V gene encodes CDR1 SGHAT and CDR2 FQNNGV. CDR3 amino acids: CASSATGAGYTF. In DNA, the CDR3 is TGTGCCAGCAGCGCCACAGGGGCCGGCTACACCTTC.

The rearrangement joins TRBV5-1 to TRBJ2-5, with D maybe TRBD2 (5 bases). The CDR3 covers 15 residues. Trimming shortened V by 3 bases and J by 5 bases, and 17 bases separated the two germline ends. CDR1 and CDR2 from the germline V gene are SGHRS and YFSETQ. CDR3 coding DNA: TGCGCCAGCAGCTATACCGGAGGCCGTTCGGAGACCCAGTACTTC. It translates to CASSYTGGRSETQYF. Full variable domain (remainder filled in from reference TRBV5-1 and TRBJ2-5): KAGVTQTPRYLIKTRGQQVTLSCSPISGHRSVSWYQQTPGQGLQFLFEYFSETQRNKGNFPGRFSGRQFSNSRSEMNVSTLELGDSALYLCASSYTGGRSETQYFGPGTRLLVL.

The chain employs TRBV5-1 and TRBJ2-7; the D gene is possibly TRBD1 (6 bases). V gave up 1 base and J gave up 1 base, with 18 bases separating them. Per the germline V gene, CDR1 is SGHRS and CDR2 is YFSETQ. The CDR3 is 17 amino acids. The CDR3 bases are TGCGCCAGCAGCTTGTCTTCTGGGACACCCCGTTCCTACGAGCAGTACTTC. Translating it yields CASSLSSGTPRSYEQYF.

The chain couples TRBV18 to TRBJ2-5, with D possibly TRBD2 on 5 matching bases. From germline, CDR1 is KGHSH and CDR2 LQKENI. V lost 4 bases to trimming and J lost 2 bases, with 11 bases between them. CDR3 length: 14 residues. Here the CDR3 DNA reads TGTGCCAGCTCACGCCGACGGGGTCAAGAGACCCAGTACTTC. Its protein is CASSRRRGQETQYF.

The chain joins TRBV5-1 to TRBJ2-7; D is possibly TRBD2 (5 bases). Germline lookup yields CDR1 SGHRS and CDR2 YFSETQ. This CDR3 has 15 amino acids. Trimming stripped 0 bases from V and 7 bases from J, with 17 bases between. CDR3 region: CASSLAVSPPGEQYF. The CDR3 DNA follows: TGCGCCAGCAGCTTGGCGGTCAGCCCGCCGGGGGAGCAGTACTTC.

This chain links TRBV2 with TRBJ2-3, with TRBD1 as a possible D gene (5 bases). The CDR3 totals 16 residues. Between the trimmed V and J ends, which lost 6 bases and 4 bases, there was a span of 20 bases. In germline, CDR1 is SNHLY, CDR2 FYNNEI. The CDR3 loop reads CASSDIPGIRPDTQYF. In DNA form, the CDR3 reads TGTGCCAGCAGCGATATACCAGGGATCCGACCAGATACGCAGTATTTT.

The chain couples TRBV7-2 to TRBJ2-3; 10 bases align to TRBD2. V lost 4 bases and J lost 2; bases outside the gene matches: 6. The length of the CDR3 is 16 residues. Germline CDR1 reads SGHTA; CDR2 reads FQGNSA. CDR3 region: CASSYRTSGFTDTQYF. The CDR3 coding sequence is TGTGCCAGCAGCTACCGGACTAGCGGATTCACAGATACGCAGTATTTT.

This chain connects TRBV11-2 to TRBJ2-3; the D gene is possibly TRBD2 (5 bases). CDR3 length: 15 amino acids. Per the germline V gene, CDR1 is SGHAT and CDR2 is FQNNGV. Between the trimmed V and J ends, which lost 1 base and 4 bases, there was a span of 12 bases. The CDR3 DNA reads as TGTGCCAGCAGCTTAGGAGACTACCTTCCAGATACGCAGTATTTT. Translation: CASSLGDYLPDTQYF.

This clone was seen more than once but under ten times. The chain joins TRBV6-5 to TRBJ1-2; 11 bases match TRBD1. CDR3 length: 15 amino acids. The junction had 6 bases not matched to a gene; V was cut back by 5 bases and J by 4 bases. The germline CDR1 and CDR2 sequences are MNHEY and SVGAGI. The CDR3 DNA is TGTGCCAGCAGTACCGCGGGACAGGGGGTCTATGGCTACACCTTC. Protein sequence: CASSTAGQGVYGYTF.